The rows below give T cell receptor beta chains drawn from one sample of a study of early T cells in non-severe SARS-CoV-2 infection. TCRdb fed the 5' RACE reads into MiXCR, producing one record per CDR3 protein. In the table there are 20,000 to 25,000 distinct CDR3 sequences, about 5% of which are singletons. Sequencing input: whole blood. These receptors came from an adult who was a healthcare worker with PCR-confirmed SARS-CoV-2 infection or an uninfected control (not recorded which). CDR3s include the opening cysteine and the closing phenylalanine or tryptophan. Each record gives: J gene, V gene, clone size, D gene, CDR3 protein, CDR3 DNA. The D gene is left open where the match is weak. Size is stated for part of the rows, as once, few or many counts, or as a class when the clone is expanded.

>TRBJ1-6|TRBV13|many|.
CASRPAGAGNSPLHF
TGTGCCAGCAGACCGGCAGGTGCGGGGAATTCACCCCTCCACTTT
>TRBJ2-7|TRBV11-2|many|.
CASKAALPYEQYF
TGTGCCAGCAAGGCCGCACTGCCCTACGAGCAGTACTTC
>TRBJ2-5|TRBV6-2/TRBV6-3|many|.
CASRRETQYF
TGTGCCAGCAGGCGGGAGACCCAGTACTTC
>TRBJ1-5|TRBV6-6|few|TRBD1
CASRQGQGGNQPQHF
TGTGCCAGCAGACAGGGACAGGGTGGCAATCAGCCCCAGCATTTT
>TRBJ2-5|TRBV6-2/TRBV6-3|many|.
CASSYIRGGPQETQYF
TGTGCCAGCAGTTACATTCGTGGGGGACCTCAAGAGACCCAGTACTTC
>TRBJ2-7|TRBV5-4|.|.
CASSLRGAIYEQYF
TGTGCCAGCAGCTTACGGGGGGCGATCTACGAGCAGTACTTC
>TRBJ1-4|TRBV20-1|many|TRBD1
CSAKKGARGEKLFF
TGCAGTGCTAAGAAGGGGGCGCGGGGTGAAAAACTGTTTTTT
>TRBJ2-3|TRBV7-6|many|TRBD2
CASSWTSGTDTQYF
TGTGCCAGCAGCTGGACTAGCGGCACAGATACGCAGTATTTT
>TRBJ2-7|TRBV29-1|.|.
CSVEEVASTYEQYF
TGCAGCGTTGAAGAGGTGGCCAGCACCTACGAGCAGTACTTC
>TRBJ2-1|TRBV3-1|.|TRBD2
CASSQGFSGGASYNEQFF
TGTGCCAGCAGCCAAGGTTTTAGCGGGGGGGCATCCTACAATGAGCAGTTCTTC
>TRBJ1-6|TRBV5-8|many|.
CASSPIGRWDNSPLHF
TGTGCCAGCAGCCCCATAGGGCGATGGGATAATTCACCCCTCCACTTT
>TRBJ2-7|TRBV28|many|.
CASRPGTRHEQYF
TGTGCCAGCAGGCCCGGGACCAGGCACGAGCAGTACTTC
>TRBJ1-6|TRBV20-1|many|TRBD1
CSARDANTGTGNNSPLHF
TGCAGTGCTAGAGATGCAAATACCGGGACAGGGAATAATTCACCCCTCCACTTT
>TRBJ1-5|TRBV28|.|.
CASSLPRGGDQPQHF
TGTGCCAGCAGTTTACCCCGGGGCGGTGATCAGCCCCAGCATTTT
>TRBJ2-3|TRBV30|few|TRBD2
CAWSLARTSGGTQYF
TGTGCCTGGAGTTTAGCCCGGACTAGCGGGGGTACGCAGTATTTT
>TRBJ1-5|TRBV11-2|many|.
CASSPGRGNQPQHF
TGTGCCAGCAGCCCCGGCAGGGGCAATCAGCCCCAGCATTTT
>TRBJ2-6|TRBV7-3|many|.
CASSLLGTGANVLTF
TGTGCCAGCAGTTTATTAGGGACTGGGGCCAACGTCCTGACTTTC
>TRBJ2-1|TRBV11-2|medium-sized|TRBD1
CASSLDLIGTGPANEQFF
TGTGCCAGCAGCTTAGATCTTATCGGGACAGGACCTGCGAATGAGCAGTTCTTC
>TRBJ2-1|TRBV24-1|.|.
CATSDPGDANEQFF
TGTGCCACCAGTGATCCAGGGGACGCCAATGAGCAGTTCTTC
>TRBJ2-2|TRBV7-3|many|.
CASSLTWGAGTGELFF
TGTGCCAGCAGCTTAACGTGGGGCGCCGGCACCGGGGAGCTGTTTTTT
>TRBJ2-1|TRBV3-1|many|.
CASSQEGNEQFF
TGTGCCAGCAGCCAAGAGGGAAATGAGCAGTTCTTC
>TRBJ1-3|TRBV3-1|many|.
CASSQNPGSSGNTIYF
TGTGCCAGCAGCCAAAACCCCGGAAGCTCTGGAAACACCATATATTTT
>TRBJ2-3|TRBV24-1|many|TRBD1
CATSVGTGGTDTQYF
TGTGCCACCAGTGTAGGGACAGGGGGCACAGATACGCAGTATTTT
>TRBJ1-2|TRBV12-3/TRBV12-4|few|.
CASRQGLYGYTF
TGTGCCAGCAGACAGGGACTCTATGGCTACACCTTC
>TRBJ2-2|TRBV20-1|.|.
CSASRSQVVTGELFF
TGCAGTGCTAGCAGGTCCCAGGTGGTGACCGGGGAGCTGTTTTTT
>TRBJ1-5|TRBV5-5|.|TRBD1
CASSPGQSSNQPQHF
TGTGCCAGCAGCCCGGGACAGAGTAGCAATCAGCCCCAGCATTTT
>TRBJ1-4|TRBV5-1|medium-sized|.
CASSLERTLNEKLFF
TGCGCCAGCAGCTTGGAGAGGACCTTGAATGAAAAACTGTTTTTT
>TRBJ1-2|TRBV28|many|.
CASSSLRGGYGYTF
TGTGCCAGCAGTTCCCTCAGGGGAGGCTATGGCTACACCTTC
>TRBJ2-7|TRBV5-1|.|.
CASSKDSLGNEQYF
TGCGCCAGCAGCAAGGACAGCCTCGGGAACGAGCAGTACTTC